Presented here are 7 T cell receptor beta chains from one specimen sequenced in a study of immune evolution from preneoplasia to lung adenocarcinoma. The repertoire was sequenced with immunoSEQ multiplex PCR; TCRdb's copy has only in-frame clones and lacks some. Here the sample spans several thousand clones, over 75% being singletons. The sequenced material came from FFPE invasive lung adenocarcinoma tissue. The receptors originated from a person between 60 and 69 years old with lung adenocarcinoma.

The table lists this clone with a few counts. The rearrangement uses TRBV19 and TRBJ2-3, with 11 bases aligning to TRBD2. CDR1 and CDR2 from the germline V gene are LNHDA and SQIVND (reference sequence). This CDR3 has 16 residues. This CDR3 is CATQRTSGSGADTQYF. CDR3 nucleotide sequence: TGTGCGACTCAAAGAACTAGCGGGAGCGGGGCAGATACGCAGTATTTT.

V and J are TRBV15 and TRBJ2-1; D not resolved. Per the germline V gene, CDR1 is LNHNV and CDR2 is YYDKDF (reference sequence). CDR3 length: 18 residues. Deletions cut 5 bases from V and 0 bases from J, with 20 bases between. The CDR3 sequence is CATSGVTFTVSSYNEQFF. CDR3 DNA: TGTGCCACCAGCGGGGTCACATTTACAGTGAGCTCCTACAATGAGCAGTTCTTC.

This clone was counted a single time. The V call is TRBV4-2, the J call TRBJ2-6; possible D gene TRBD2, 7 bases. CDR3 length: 18 residues. Germline values: CDR1 LGHNA, CDR2 YNFKEQ. The ends were cut back, 6 bases at V and 2 bases at J, with 20 bases in the middle. The CDR3 DNA is TGTGCCAGCAGACATCTACTACGGGGGGCGCCTGGGGCCAACGTCCTGACTTTC. This translates into CASRHLLRGAPGANVLTF.

The J gene is TRBJ1-5, the V gene TRBV2, with a weak D call TRBD1 (6 bases). This CDR3 comprises 15 residues. Trimming pared 7 bases from V and 4 bases from J, leaving 17 bases between. The germline V gene has CDR1 SNHLY and CDR2 FYNNEI. CDR3 sequence (DNA): TGTGCCAGCAAGCAGGAAGGGCAGGGGAATCAGCCCCAGCATTTT. Translated, it gives CASKQEGQGNQPQHF.

This chain links TRBV10-3 with TRBJ1-1, with unresolved D. The ends were cut back, 4 bases at V and 1 base at J, with 10 bases in the middle. CDR1 and CDR2 from the germline V gene are ENHRY and SYGVKD. The CDR3 length is 14 residues. The CDR3, as DNA: TGTGCCATCAGTGCGGACGGAGAGAACACTGAAGCTTTCTTT. It specifies CAISADGENTEAFF.

The chain employs TRBV2 and TRBJ2-5; D may be TRBD2 (6 bases). The J call may be incorrect, as the DNA end agrees better with TRBJ2-7. CDR1 and CDR2 (germline): SNHLY, FYNNEI. The CDR3 is made up of 14 amino acids. CDR3 in DNA: TGTGCCAGCAGTGAAGGGAGGGCCCTCCGCGAGCAGTACTTC. Residues: CASSEGRALREQYF.

The chain is built from TRBV19 and TRBJ1-1; perhaps TRBD1 as D (6 bases). The CDR3 runs to 15 residues. Germline CDR1 LNHDA, CDR2 SQIVND (reference sequence). Trimming shortened V by 2 bases and J by 6 bases, and 16 bases separated the two germline ends. CDR3 sequence reads: CASSILQGLGSEAFF. The CDR3 DNA reads TGTGCCAGTAGTATACTACAGGGTCTAGGTTCTGAAGCTTTCTTT.